The rows below give T cell receptor beta chains drawn from one sample of a study of blood T cell repertoires in COVID-19. The repertoire was sequenced with immunoSEQ multiplex PCR; TCRdb's copy has only in-frame clones and lacks some. The sample holds hundreds of thousands of clones, 70% to 90% seen once. Sequenced material: peripheral blood. All receptors come from a woman between 18 and 30 years old with acute or convalescent COVID-19. Each CDR3 is given with its conserved first and last residue. A D gene is named only where the DNA matches it firmly. Rows may omit the clone size; those that give it use once, few, many or a size class.

TRBV24-1	-	-	TRBJ2-2	TGTGCCACCAGTAGGGGGTCGAACACCGGGGAGCTGTTTTTT	CATSRGSNTGELFF
TRBV15	TRBD1	-	TRBJ1-5	TGTGCCACCAGCGTTGGACAGGGACCCCAGCATTTT	CATSVGQGPQHF
TRBV14	-	-	TRBJ2-3	TGTGCCAGCAGCAAAGGGTCAGGTTATACGCAGTATTTT	CASSKGSGYTQYF
TRBV4-1	TRBD1	-	TRBJ1-2	TGCGCCAGCAGCCAACCCGACAGGGGATATGGCTACACCTTC	CASSQPDRGYGYTF
TRBV12-5	TRBD1	-	TRBJ1-6	TGTGCTAGTGTCATGTCCCGGGACAGTCTTGGGGATTTTAATTCACCCCTCCACTTT	CASVMSRDSLGDFNSPLHF
TRBV9	TRBD1	-	TRBJ1-5	TGTGCCAGCAGCGTTGGGACAGGGAATCAGCCCCAGCATTTT	CASSVGTGNQPQHF
TRBV24-1	-	-	TRBJ2-5	TGTGCCACCAGTGATTCAGGGCCCTCCCAAGAGACCCAGTACTTC	CATSDSGPSQETQYF
TRBV5-4	-	-	TRBJ1-4	TGTGCCAGCAGCTTGGGTCGCGGGGCCCCAACTAATGAAAAACTGTTTTTT	CASSLGRGAPTNEKLFF
TRBV19	-	few	TRBJ1-2	TGTGCCAGTAGTATTGGACACGGCGGCTACACCTTC	CASSIGHGGYTF
TRBV5-4	-	-	TRBJ1-2	TGTGCCAGCGGAGTATTACCCTACTATGGCTACACCTTC	CASGVLPYYGYTF
TRBV7-2	-	-	TRBJ2-3	TGTGCCAGCAGCCGCACATGGGAGGATACGCAGTATTTT	CASSRTWEDTQYF
TRBV7-3	-	-	TRBJ2-1	TGTGCCAGCAGCTTATACCAGGGCTATGAGCAGTTCTTC	CASSLYQGYEQFF
TRBV24-1	TRBD2	-	TRBJ2-3	TGTGCCACCAGTGACCCCGGGGTGGGAGGGAGCACAGATACGCAGTATTTT	CATSDPGVGGSTDTQYF
TRBV19	-	-	TRBJ1-2	TGTGCCAGTAGTATACAGGGCTCTGGCTACACCTTC	CASSIQGSGYTF
TRBV2	TRBD1	-	TRBJ1-3	TGTGCCAGCAGGACCGACAGGGCTGGAAACACCATATATTTT	CASRTDRAGNTIYF
TRBV12-5	-	-	TRBJ1-1	TGTGCTAGTGGTTGGTTGGTAGCCACTGAAGCTTTCTTT	CASGWLVATEAFF
TRBV29-1	TRBD1	-	TRBJ1-2	TGCAGCGTTGAAGACTTGGTAACAGGGGGCGCTGGCTATGGCTACACCTTC	CSVEDLVTGGAGYGYTF
TRBV11-2	TRBD2	-	TRBJ2-3	TGTGCCAGCAGGGGACTAGCGGGGGTGGTTCGGGATACGCAGTATTTT	CASRGLAGVVRDTQYF
TRBV9	-	-	TRBJ1-3	TGTGCCAGCAGCCCATCCCGCGGTCCTGGAAACACCATATATTTT	CASSPSRGPGNTIYF
TRBV27	TRBD1	-	TRBJ2-7	TGTGCCAGCAGTTCCGACAGGGCCTACGAGCAGTACTTC	CASSSDRAYEQYF
TRBV9	-	-	TRBJ1-3	TGTGCCAGCACCCGAGGGGGGGCTGGAAACACCATATATTTT	CASTRGGAGNTIYF
TRBV2	TRBD1	-	TRBJ2-2	TGTGCCAGCAGTGGTAGGGACAGGGGGTCCGGGGAGCTGTTTTTT	CASSGRDRGSGELFF
TRBV5-6	-	few	TRBJ2-7	TGTGCCAGCAGCTTAACCGCCGCGGCCGAGCAGTACTTC	CASSLTAAAEQYF
TRBV2	TRBD2	-	TRBJ2-7	TGTGCCAGCAGTTTTAGCGGGGGGCCCACCTACGAGCAGTACTTC	CASSFSGGPTYEQYF
TRBV7-2	-	-	TRBJ1-3	TGTGCCAGCAGCTTAGGGTCAGGGGCTGGAAACACCATATATTTT	CASSLGSGAGNTIYF
TRBV4-1	TRBD2	-	TRBJ2-7	TGCGCCAGCAGCCAACTCCCAGGGAGGGGCTACGAGCAGTACTTC	CASSQLPGRGYEQYF
TRBV30	-	-	TRBJ2-1	TGTGCCTGCAAACAGGGGAGGTACAATGAGCAGTTCTTC	CACKQGRYNEQFF
TRBV29-1	-	-	TRBJ1-2	TGCAGCGAAGGTCCGGCAGGCACTAACTATGGCTACACCTTC	CSEGPAGTNYGYTF
TRBV19	TRBD1	-	TRBJ1-2	TGTGCCAGTAGGTCGACAGGGGTCCACTATGGCTACACCTTC	CASRSTGVHYGYTF
TRBV5-4	TRBD1	-	TRBJ2-3	TGTGCCAGCAGCCCGGGACAGGGAGCATATACGCAGTATTTT	CASSPGQGAYTQYF
TRBV11-2	-	-	TRBJ2-7	TGTGCCAGCCTTCTTACCCAGGAGGGTTACGAGCAGTACTTC	CASLLTQEGYEQYF
TRBV12-3/TRBV12-4	-	once	TRBJ2-1	TGTGCCAGCGGGGGGGCAGATGTCAATGAGCAGTTCTTC	CASGGADVNEQFF
TRBV5-4	-	-	TRBJ1-6	TGTGCCAGCAGCTTGCGACAGGATAATTCACCCCTCCACTTT	CASSLRQDNSPLHF
TRBV3-1/TRBV3-2	-	-	TRBJ1-2	TGTGCCAGCAGCCAGACCCCAACAGCTGGTGGCTACACCTTC	CASSQTPTAGGYTF
TRBV27	-	-	TRBJ2-3	TGTGCCAGCAAAGGTTTCGGGAGCCTCCGAGGCACAGATACGCAGTATTTT	CASKGFGSLRGTDTQYF
TRBV9	-	-	TRBJ2-3	TGTGCCAGCAGCGCTGGCGGCCGCACAGATACGCAGTATTTT	CASSAGGRTDTQYF
TRBV5-1	TRBD1	-	TRBJ2-2	TGCGCCAGCAGCTTGGGACAGGGGAACACCGGGGAGCTGTTTTTT	CASSLGQGNTGELFF
TRBV13	-	-	TRBJ2-7	TGTGCCAGCAGCTTCGGGGGACGAGGAGAGCAGTACTTC	CASSFGGRGEQYF
TRBV2	TRBD2	-	TRBJ2-4	TGTGCCAGCAGTGGGACTAGCGGATCCAAAAACATTCAGTACTTC	CASSGTSGSKNIQYF
TRBV27	-	-	TRBJ1-2	TGTGCCAGCAGTTTTTACAGTAACTATGGCTACACCTTC	CASSFYSNYGYTF
TRBV6-2/TRBV6-3	TRBD2	-	TRBJ2-2	TGTGCCAGCAGCCTGAATCTAGCGGGTATGGACACCGGGGAGCTGTTTTTT	CASSLNLAGMDTGELFF
TRBV20-1	TRBD1	-	TRBJ2-5	TGCAGTGCTAGTTTGCGGACAGGGATGGGGGAGACCCAGTACTTC	CSASLRTGMGETQYF
TRBV7-2	TRBD1	-	TRBJ1-5	TGTGCCAGCAGCTTAAGCCCAGGGGGGTATCAGCCCCAGCATTTT	CASSLSPGGYQPQHF
TRBV4-1	TRBD1	once	TRBJ2-7	TGCGCCAGCAGCCAAGAAGGGACAGGGGACCCCTACGAGCAGTACTTC	CASSQEGTGDPYEQYF
TRBV19	-	-	TRBJ2-3	TGTGCCAGTAGTCCCAGGGCCGGCACAGATACGCAGTATTTT	CASSPRAGTDTQYF
TRBV21-1	-	-	TRBJ1-4	TGTGCCAGTTTTCGGCTAACAGAGACCGCTAATGAAAAACTGTTTTTT	CASFRLTETANEKLFF
TRBV2	TRBD1	-	TRBJ1-2	TGTGCCAGCAGTGACGGGACAGGGAGAGCACCTGGCTACACCTTC	CASSDGTGRAPGYTF
TRBV6-5	TRBD1	-	TRBJ1-1	TGTGCCAGCAGTACAACAGGGGGCACTGAAGCTTTCTTT	CASSTTGGTEAFF
TRBV4-3	TRBD1	once	TRBJ1-2	TGCGCCAGCAGCCAAGATACGGACAGGGTCCTCCATGGCTACACCTTC	CASSQDTDRVLHGYTF
TRBV19	TRBD1	-	TRBJ1-3	TGTGCCAGTAGCAGACAGGGAGATCGGGAAGGAAACACCATATATTTT	CASSRQGDREGNTIYF